The present T cell receptor beta chain was sequenced within a study of identical twins. General study points: Findings depended on cross-sectional statistics rather than tracking the same donors. Invariant populations such as MAIT and iNKT cells could partly muddle zero-insertion analyses.

A remark on this clonotype: Its cognate antigen is unknown.

Trimming stripped 4 bases from V and 7 bases from J, with 17 bases between. The CDR3 runs to 14 residues. Germline V CDR1 and CDR2: SGHRS, YFSETQ. Healthy Caucasians supplied all donations. TCRdb ran MiXCR on the 5' RACE reads and lists one entry per CDR3 protein. The repertoire holds fewer than 900,000 distinct CDR3 sequences, with 15% to 20% as singletons. These data are also associated with another study on T cells expressing NK-cell markers. From that study: Dominant NKG2C+ clonotype frequencies of roughly 1.0-8% of CD8+ T cells were measured in several donors.

J is TRBJ2-5 and V is TRBV5-1, with D possibly being TRBD2 (5 bases). The specimen was PBMCs. The clonotype originates from a woman younger than 30 in good health. The CDR3 region has the DNA TGCGCCAGCAGCCGGGCCCGAGAGGGATGGACCCAGTACTTC. It is translated as CASSRAREGWTQYF. The variable domain in full, completed from reference TRBV5-1 and TRBJ2-5, reads KAGVTQTPRYLIKTRGQQVTLSCSPISGHRSVSWYQQTPGQGLQFLFEYFSETQRNKGNFPGRFSGRQFSNSRSEMNVSTLELGDSALYLCASSRAREGWTQYFGPGTRLLVL.